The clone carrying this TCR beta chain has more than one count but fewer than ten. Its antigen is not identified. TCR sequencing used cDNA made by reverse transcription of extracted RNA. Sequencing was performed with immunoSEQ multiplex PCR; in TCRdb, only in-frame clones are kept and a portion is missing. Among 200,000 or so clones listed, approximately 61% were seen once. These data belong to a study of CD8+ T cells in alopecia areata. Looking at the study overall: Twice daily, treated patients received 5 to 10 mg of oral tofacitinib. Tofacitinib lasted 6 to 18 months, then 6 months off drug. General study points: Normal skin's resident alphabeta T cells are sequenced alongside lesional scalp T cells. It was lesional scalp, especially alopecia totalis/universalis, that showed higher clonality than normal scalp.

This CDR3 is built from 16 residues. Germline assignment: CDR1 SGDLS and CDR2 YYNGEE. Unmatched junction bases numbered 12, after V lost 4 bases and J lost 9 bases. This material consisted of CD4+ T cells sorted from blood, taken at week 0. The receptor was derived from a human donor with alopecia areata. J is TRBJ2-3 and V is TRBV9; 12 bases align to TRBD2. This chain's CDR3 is CASSPRLAGDLETQYF. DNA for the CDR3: TGTGCCAGCAGCCCAAGACTAGCGGGGGACCTGGAGACGCAGTATTTT.